The present T cell receptor beta chain was sequenced within a study of T-cell memory formation after mild COVID-19. Study-level background: TCR clusters were mostly donor specific.

The CDR3 contains 16 residues. From germline, CDR1 is SGHRS and CDR2 YFSETQ. The V segment lost 2 bases and the J segment 8 bases; nucleotides outside the gene matches: 9. Study results and limitations: CD4+ bias marked clones expanding day 15 to 37, unlike balanced contracting clones. Prior to infection, memory already included some responding clones, suggesting cross-reactive memory joined.

UMIs and sample barcodes were carried by the TCR alpha and TCR beta cDNA libraries that 5'RACE produced using constant-segment primers. TCRdb itself ran the 5' RACE reads through MiXCR, one entry per CDR3 protein. This sample has under 250,000 distinct CDR3 sequences; 15% to 17% occur once, and the top ten carry less than 2.5%. There are a few counts of this clonotype. Its antigen is not known. The TCR comes from an adult woman who had mild COVID-19 (a few samples of this study predate the infection). Cell type and time point are not known. The sequenced material came from PBMCs or a T cell subset sorted from them (not recorded which). The chain employs TRBV5-1 and TRBJ2-1; 11 nucleotides match TRBD1. The CDR3 coding sequence is TGCGCCAGCAGCTTTTACAGGACAGGGGGCCTGGATGAGCAGTTCTTC. Amino acid sequence: CASSFYRTGGLDEQFF. Together with reference TRBV5-1 and TRBJ2-1, the CDR3 gives the full variable domain: KAGVTQTPRYLIKTRGQQVTLSCSPISGHRSVSWYQQTPGQGLQFLFEYFSETQRNKGNFPGRFSGRQFSNSRSEMNVSTLELGDSALYLCASSFYRTGGLDEQFFGPGTRLTVL.